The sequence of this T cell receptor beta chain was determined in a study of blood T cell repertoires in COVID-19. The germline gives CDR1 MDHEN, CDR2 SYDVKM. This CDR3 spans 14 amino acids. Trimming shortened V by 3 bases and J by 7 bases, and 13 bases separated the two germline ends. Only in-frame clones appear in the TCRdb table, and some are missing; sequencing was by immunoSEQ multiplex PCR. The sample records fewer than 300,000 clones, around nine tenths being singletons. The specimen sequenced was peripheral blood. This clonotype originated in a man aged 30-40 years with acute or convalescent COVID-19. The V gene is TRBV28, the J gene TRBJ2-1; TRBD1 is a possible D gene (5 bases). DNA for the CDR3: TGTGCCAGCAGTTTTGAGGCAGGGATAAATGAGCAGTTCTTC. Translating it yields CASSFEAGINEQFF.